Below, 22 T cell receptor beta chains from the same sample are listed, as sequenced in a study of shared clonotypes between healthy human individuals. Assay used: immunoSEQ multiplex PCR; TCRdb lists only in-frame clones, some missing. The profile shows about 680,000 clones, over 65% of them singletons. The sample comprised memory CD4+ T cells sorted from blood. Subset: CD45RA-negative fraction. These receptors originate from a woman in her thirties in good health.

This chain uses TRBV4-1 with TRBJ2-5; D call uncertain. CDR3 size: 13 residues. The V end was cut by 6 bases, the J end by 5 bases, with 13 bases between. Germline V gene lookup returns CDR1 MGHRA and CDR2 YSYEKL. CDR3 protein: CASSAGRWETQYF. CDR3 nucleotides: TGCGCCAGCAGTGCCGGACGGTGGGAGACCCAGTACTTC.

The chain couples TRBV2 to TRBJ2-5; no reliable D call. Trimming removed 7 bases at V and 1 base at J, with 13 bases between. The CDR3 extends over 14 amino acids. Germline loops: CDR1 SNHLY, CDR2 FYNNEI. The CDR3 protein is CASTITGSQETQYF. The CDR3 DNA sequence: TGTGCCAGCACCATAACTGGATCCCAAGAGACCCAGTACTTC.

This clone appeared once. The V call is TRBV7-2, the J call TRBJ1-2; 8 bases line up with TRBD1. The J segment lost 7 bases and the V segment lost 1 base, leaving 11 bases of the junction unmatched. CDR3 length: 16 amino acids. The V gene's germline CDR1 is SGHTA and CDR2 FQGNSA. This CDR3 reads CASSLGGIRDRIGYTF. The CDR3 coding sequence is TGTGCCAGCAGCTTAGGCGGAATCCGGGACAGGATTGGCTACACCTTC. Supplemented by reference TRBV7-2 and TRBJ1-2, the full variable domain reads GAGVSQSPSNKVTEKGKDVELRCDPISGHTALYWYRQSLGQGLEFLIYFQGNSAPDKSGLPSDRFSAERTGGSVSTLTIQRTQQEDSAVYLCASSLGGIRDRIGYTFGSGTRLTVV.

CDR3 in DNA: TGCGCCAGCAGCTTGAATGGAGCGGGAGGGTACAATGAGCAGTTCTTC. Translated, it gives CASSLNGAGGYNEQFF. This chain uses TRBV5-1 with TRBJ2-1, with 10 bases aligning to TRBD2. Germline V gives CDR1 SGHRS, CDR2 YFSETQ. There are 16 residues in the CDR3. The ends lost 1 base at V and 4 bases at J; junction bases unmatched: 5.

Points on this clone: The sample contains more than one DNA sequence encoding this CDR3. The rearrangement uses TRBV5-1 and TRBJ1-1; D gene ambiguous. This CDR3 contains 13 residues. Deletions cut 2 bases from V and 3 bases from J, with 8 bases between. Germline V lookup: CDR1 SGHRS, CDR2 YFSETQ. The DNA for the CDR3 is TGCGCCAGCAGCTTCTCTGGGGACACTGAAGCTTTCTTT. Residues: CASSFSGDTEAFF.

The CDR3 DNA reads TGTGCCAGTAGCCCCACGGGACATCTTTCCGTCGGCTACACCTTC. As protein: CASSPTGHLSVGYTF. The chain carries TRBV19 and TRBJ1-2, with D tentatively TRBD1 (6 bases). CDR3 length: 15 residues. The V end was cut by 6 bases, the J end by 8 bases, with 22 bases between. Germline CDR1 is LNHDA and CDR2 is SQIVND (reference sequence).

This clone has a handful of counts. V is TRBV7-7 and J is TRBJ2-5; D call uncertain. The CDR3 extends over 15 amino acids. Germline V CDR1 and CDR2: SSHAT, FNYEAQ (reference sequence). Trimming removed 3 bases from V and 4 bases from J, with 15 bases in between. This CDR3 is CASSLVRSSPETQYF. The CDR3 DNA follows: TGTGCCAGCAGCTTGGTTAGGAGCTCCCCAGAGACCCAGTACTTC.

CDR3 amino acids: CATSRDVGERETQYF. The CDR3 region has the DNA TGTGCCACCAGCAGAGATGTAGGGGAAAGAGAGACCCAGTACTTC. V is TRBV15 and J is TRBJ2-5; perhaps TRBD1 as D (5 bases). CDR1 and CDR2 (germline): LNHNV, YYDKDF (reference sequence). V lost 0 bases and J 4 bases, leaving 12 bases between the germline ends. The CDR3 has 15 residues. Full variable domain (missing parts from reference TRBV15 and TRBJ2-5): DAMVIQNPRYQVTQFGKPVTLSCSQTLNHNVMYWYQQKSSQAPKLLFHYYDKDFNNEADTPDNFQSRRPNTSFCFLDIRSPGLGDTAMYLCATSRDVGERETQYFGPGTRLLVL.

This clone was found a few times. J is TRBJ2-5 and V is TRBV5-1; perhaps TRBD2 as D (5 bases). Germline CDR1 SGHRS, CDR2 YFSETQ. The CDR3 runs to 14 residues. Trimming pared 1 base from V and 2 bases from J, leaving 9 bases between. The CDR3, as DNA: TGCGCCAGCAGCTTGCTAGCAATGCAAGAGACCCAGTACTTC. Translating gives CASSLLAMQETQYF.

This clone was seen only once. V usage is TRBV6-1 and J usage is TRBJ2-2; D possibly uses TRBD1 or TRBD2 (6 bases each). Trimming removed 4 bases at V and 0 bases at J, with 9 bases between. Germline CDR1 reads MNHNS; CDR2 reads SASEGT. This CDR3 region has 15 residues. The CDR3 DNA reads TGTGCCAGCAGTGTCGGGGGCGCGAACACCGGGGAGCTGTTTTTT. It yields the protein CASSVGGANTGELFF.

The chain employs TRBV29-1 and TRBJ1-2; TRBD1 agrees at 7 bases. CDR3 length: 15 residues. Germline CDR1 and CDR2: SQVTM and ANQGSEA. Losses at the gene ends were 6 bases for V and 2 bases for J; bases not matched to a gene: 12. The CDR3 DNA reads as TGCAGCGTACCGGCACAGGGGTGGTCCAACTATGGCTACACCTTC. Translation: CSVPAQGWSNYGYTF. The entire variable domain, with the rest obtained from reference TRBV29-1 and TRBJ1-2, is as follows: SAVISQKPSRDICQRGTSLTIQCQVDSQVTMMFWYRQQPGQSLTLIATANQGSEATYESGFVIDKFPISRPNLTFSTLTVSNMSPEDSSIYLCSVPAQGWSNYGYTFGSGTRLTVV.

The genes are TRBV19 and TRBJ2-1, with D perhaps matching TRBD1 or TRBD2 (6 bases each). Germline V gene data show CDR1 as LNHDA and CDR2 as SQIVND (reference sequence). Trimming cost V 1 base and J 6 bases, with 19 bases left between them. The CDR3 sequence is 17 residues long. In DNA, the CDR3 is TGTGCCAGTAGTATAGCGGGGGCTTACCAAGGACTCAATGAGCAGTTCTTC. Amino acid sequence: CASSIAGAYQGLNEQFF.

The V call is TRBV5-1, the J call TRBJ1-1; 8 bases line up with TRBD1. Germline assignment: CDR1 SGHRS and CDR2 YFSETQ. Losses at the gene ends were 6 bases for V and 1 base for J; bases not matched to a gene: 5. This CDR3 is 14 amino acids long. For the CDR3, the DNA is TGCGCCAGCAAACCGGGACAGGCGAACACTGAAGCTTTCTTT. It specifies CASKPGQANTEAFF.

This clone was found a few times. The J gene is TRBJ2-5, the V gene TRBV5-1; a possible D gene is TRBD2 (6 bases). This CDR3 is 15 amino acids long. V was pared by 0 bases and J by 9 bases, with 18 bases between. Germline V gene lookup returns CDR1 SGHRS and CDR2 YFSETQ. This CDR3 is CASSLEGLRDGSQYF. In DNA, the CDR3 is TGCGCCAGCAGCTTGGAGGGACTGCGGGATGGGTCCCAGTACTTC.

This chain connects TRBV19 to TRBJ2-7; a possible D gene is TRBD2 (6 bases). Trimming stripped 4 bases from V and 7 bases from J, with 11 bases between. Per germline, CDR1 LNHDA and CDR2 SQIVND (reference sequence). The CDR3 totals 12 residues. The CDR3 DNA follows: TGTGCCAGTAGTAGGGACTCGGGAGAGCAGTACTTC. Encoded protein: CASSRDSGEQYF.

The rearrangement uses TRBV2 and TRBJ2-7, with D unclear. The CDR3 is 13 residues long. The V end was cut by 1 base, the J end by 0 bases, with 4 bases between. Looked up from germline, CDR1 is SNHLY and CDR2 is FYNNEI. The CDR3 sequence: CASSEGASYEQYF. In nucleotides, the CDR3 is TGTGCCAGCAGTGAAGGGGCCTCCTACGAGCAGTACTTC.

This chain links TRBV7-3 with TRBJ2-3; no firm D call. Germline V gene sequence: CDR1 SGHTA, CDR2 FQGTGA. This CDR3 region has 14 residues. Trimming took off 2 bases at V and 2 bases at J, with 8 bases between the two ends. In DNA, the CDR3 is TGTGCCAGCAGCTTAGGTCATTCCACAGATACGCAGTATTTT. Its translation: CASSLGHSTDTQYF.

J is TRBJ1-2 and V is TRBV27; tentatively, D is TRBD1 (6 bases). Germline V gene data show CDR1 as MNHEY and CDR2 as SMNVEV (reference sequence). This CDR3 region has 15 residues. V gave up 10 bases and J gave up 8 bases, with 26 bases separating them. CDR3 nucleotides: TGTGCCACCTCCCGGTGGGGGGGGCGATTCGGAGGCTACACCTTC. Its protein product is CATSRWGGRFGGYTF.

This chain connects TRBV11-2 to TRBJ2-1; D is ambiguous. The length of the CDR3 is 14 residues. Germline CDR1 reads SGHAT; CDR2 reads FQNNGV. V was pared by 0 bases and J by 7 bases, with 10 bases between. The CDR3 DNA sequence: TGTGCCAGCAGCTTAGAATCAAGCCGTAATGAGCAGTTCTTC. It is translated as CASSLESSRNEQFF.

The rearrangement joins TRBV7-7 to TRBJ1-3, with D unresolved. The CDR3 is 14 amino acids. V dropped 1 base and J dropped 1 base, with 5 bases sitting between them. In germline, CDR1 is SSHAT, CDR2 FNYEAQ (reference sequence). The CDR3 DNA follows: TGTGCCAGCAGCTTAGGGGTTTCTGGAAACACCATATATTTT. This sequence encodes CASSLGVSGNTIYF.

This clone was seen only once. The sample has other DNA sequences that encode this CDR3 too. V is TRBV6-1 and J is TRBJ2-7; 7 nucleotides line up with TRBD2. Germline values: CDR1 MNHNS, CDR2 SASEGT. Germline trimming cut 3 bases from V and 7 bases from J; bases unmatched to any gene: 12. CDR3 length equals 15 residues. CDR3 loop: CASSEWGEGSREQYF. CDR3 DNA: TGTGCCAGCAGTGAGTGGGGGGAGGGATCGAGGGAGCAGTACTTC.

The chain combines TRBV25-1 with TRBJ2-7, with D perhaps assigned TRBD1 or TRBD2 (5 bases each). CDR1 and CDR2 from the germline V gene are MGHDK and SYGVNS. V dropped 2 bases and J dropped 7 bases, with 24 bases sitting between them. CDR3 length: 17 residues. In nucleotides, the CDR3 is TGTGCCAGCAGTGAAACCGGAGCCCGGGGCCCCGCGGAGGAGCAGTACTTC. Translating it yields CASSETGARGPAEEQYF.